This T cell receptor beta chain was captured by sequencing in a study of long-term antiretroviral therapy in people with HIV. The CDR3 contains 12 residues. The germline V and J ends were trimmed by 2 bases and 4 bases, with 6 bases remaining between them. Germline values: CDR1 KGHSH, CDR2 LQKENI. Held in samples before DNA extraction were roughly 0.9-11 million cryopreserved PBMC. The run of the v3.0 immunoSEQ assay was at survey level. Measured with immunoSEQ multiplex PCR; TCRdb has only the in-frame clones, and not every one. The sample records some 12,000 clones, roughly 80% being singletons. This chain joins TRBV18 and TRBJ2-7; no firm D call. The receptor's source is a man aged 35-49 years with HIV. Material: unsorted PBMCs, obtained 1.2 years after starting antiretroviral therapy. CDR3 bases: TGTGCCAGCTCACCAGACATATACGAGCAGTACTTC. As protein: CASSPDIYEQYF.